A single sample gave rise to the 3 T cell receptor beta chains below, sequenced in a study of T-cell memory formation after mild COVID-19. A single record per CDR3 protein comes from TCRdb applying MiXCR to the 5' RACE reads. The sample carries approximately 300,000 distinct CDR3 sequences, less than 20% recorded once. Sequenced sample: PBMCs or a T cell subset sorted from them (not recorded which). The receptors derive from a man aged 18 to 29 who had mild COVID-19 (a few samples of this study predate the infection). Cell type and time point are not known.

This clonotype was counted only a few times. The CDR3 region has the DNA TGTGCTAGTGGTCTGGGACTTTACAGAGAGACCCAGTACTTC. Protein sequence: CASGLGLYRETQYF. The chain joins TRBV12-5 to TRBJ2-5; TRBD2 is a possible D gene (6 bases). Between the trimmed V and J ends, which lost 5 bases and 4 bases, there was a span of 14 bases. The CDR3 length is 14 residues. Germline values: CDR1 LGHNT, CDR2 FRNRAP.

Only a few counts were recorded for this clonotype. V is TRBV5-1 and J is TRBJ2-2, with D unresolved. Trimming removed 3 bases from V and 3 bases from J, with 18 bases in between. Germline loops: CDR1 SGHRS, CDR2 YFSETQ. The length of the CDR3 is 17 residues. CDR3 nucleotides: TGCGCCAGCAGCTCTGAGCCTACCACCTACGACACCGGGGAGCTGTTTTTT. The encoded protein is CASSSEPTTYDTGELFF.

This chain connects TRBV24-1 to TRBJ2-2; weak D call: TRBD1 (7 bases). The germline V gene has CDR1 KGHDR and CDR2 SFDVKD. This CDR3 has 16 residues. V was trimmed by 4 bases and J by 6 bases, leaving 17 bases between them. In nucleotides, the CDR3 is TGTGCCACCAGTGACCCCGGACAGGCGGGGTCCGGGGAGCTGTTTTTT. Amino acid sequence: CATSDPGQAGSGELFF.